This T cell receptor beta chain was sequenced during a study of blood T cell repertoires in COVID-19. Study-wide background: Acute-phase and convalescent COVID-19 samples originated in the United States, Italy and Spain.

This clone appeared a few times. Measured with immunoSEQ multiplex PCR; TCRdb has only the in-frame clones, and not every one. The sample contains under 350,000 clones, roughly 90% of which appear only once. Material: peripheral blood. This sequence was found in a middle-aged man with acute or convalescent COVID-19.

In DNA form, the CDR3 reads TGTGCCAGCAGCCCTGGGACAGGGAAAAACACCATATATTTT. Encoded protein: CASSPGTGKNTIYF. V and J are TRBV3-1 (or the pseudogene TRBV3-2) and TRBJ1-3; TRBD1 matches 9 bases. Germline lookup yields CDR1 LGHDT and CDR2 YNNKEL (reference sequence). The CDR3 sequence is 14 residues long. V was clipped by 4 bases and J by 6 bases; unmatched bases: 4.